This T cell receptor beta chain came from a study of response to subunit inactivated influenza vaccine. One entry per CDR3 protein, called by TCRdb with MiXCR from the RT-PCR reads. Altogether about 800,000 distinct CDR3 sequences are present, 21% being singletons, with the ten largest covering 10%. The V gene end was trimmed by 2 bases and the J gene end by 2 bases; junction bases not matched to a gene: 5. Per the germline V gene, CDR1 is SGDLS and CDR2 is YYNGEE. The CDR3 extends over 15 amino acids. This clonotype was observed at least ten times. The antigen is not known. Study-wide findings and caveats: The authors suggested that few new T cells are recruited per seasonal influenza vaccination.

Here the sequenced sample was PBMCs from blood, taken less than 6 days after vaccination. The chain employs TRBV9 and TRBJ2-7, with 9 bases identical to TRBD1. This TCR came from a man between 45 and 60 years old who received an inactivated influenza vaccine. The CDR3 loop is CASSVTGGPTYEQYF. The CDR3 DNA reads as TGTGCCAGCAGCGTGACAGGGGGTCCGACCTACGAGCAGTACTTC.